These 27 T cell receptor beta chains originate from one sample sequenced in a study of a mutant IDH1 vaccine in newly diagnosed glioma. These TCRs' antigens remain unknown. Clones were read by immunoSEQ multiplex PCR, and TCRdb kept only the in-frame ones, dropping some. The sample holds around 50,000 clones; roughly 84% are singletons and the top ten take 6% to 8%. Indicated time point: week 35, safety follow-up. A single vaccine dose contained 300 ug of mutant IDH1 20-mer peptide, and topical imiquimod was used with it. Sequencing was performed on PBMCs, taken from a glioma patient whose treatment included an IDH1 peptide vaccine. All receptors come from a man in his forties or fifties with glioma.

J is TRBJ2-1 and V is TRBV2, with D tentatively TRBD1 (5 bases). The CDR3 is 15 residues long. V gave up 5 bases and J gave up 0 bases, with 11 bases separating them. CDR1 and CDR2 from the germline V gene are SNHLY and FYNNEI. This CDR3 reads CASSFDSSSYNEQFF. The DNA of the CDR3 is TGTGCCAGCAGTTTTGACAGCAGCTCCTACAATGAGCAGTTCTTC.

The chain is built from TRBV27 and TRBJ1-2; a possible D gene is TRBD1 (6 bases). This CDR3 has 13 residues. V lost 9 bases to trimming and J lost 4 bases, with 15 bases between them. CDR1 is MNHEY, CDR2 SMNVEV, per germline (reference sequence). This chain's CDR3 is CARYTGMAYGYTF. CDR3 nucleotide sequence: TGTGCCAGGTATACAGGGATGGCCTATGGCTACACCTTC.

DNA for the CDR3: TGTGCCAGCAGCTTGGAGGGGCGGGGAGAGCAGTTCTTC. As protein: CASSLEGRGEQFF. The chain links TRBV5-4 to TRBJ2-1; possible D gene TRBD2, 6 bases. This CDR3 has 13 residues. Germline CDR1 is SGHNT and CDR2 is YYREEE (reference sequence). With 0 bases removed from V and 10 bases from J, the gap between germline ends came to 11 bases.

This chain uses TRBV6-1 with TRBJ1-5, with D tentatively TRBD1 (6 bases). The CDR3 is 13 amino acids. Deletions cut 8 bases from V and 6 bases from J, with 14 bases between. Germline lookup yields CDR1 MNHNS and CDR2 SASEGT. CDR3: CASQGWESQPQHF. For the CDR3, the DNA is TGTGCCAGCCAGGGGTGGGAGAGTCAGCCCCAGCATTTT.

This rearrangement joins TRBV25-1 to TRBJ2-7; 9 bases line up with TRBD1. The CDR3 contains 13 residues. V shed 3 bases, J shed 3 bases, and the junction held 0 bases outside the gene matches. Germline assignment: CDR1 MGHDK and CDR2 SYGVNS. CDR3 bases: TGTGCCAGCAGTGAGACAGGGGGCTACGAGCAGTACTTC. It encodes CASSETGGYEQYF.

The V call is TRBV27, the J call TRBJ2-3, with 10 nucleotides matching TRBD1. The CDR3 length is 13 residues. V shed 10 bases and J 3 bases; nucleotides not matched to a gene: 4. CDR1 MNHEY and CDR2 SMNVEV come from the germline V gene (reference sequence). For the CDR3, the DNA is TGTGCCAATCCGGGACAGGGGACAGATACGCAGTATTTT. Residues: CANPGQGTDTQYF.

The chain links TRBV27 to TRBJ1-2; D gene uncertain. CDR3 length: 15 amino acids. Germline CDR1 and CDR2: MNHEY and SMNVEV (reference sequence). V was trimmed by 5 bases and J by 4 bases, leaving 17 bases between them. The CDR3 region is CASSPTVDVAYGYTF. CDR3 nucleotides: TGTGCCAGCAGTCCGACCGTGGACGTAGCCTATGGCTACACCTTC.

The chain has TRBV7-9 and TRBJ2-6; 11 bases line up with TRBD1. V was pared by 6 bases and J by 0 bases, with 4 bases of the junction left unmatched. The germline V gene has CDR1 SEHNR and CDR2 FQNEAQ (reference sequence). The CDR3 sequence is 17 residues long. Here the CDR3 DNA reads TGTGCCAGCAGTGTGGGGACAGGGGGCTCTGGGGCCAACGTCCTGACTTTC. Its protein is CASSVGTGGSGANVLTF.

The rearrangement joins TRBV14 to TRBJ1-2, with D unresolved. The germline V gene encodes CDR1 SGHDN and CDR2 FVKESK. The CDR3 is made up of 17 amino acids. Trimming removed 1 base from V and 4 bases from J, with 19 bases in between. CDR3 in DNA: TGTGCCAGCAGCCAAGGAGGAGGGCCAGTGAGGTCCTATGGCTACACCTTC. Its protein is CASSQGGGPVRSYGYTF.

V and J are TRBV2 and TRBJ2-5, with D possibly matching TRBD2 (6 bases). CDR3 size: 15 residues. The V and J ends lost 4 bases and 4 bases respectively, with 16 bases between them. Germline V gene sequence: CDR1 SNHLY, CDR2 FYNNEI. The CDR3 coding sequence is TGTGCCAGCAGTGGGGTGGGAGGCTCAGTAGAGACCCAGTACTTC. Amino acid sequence: CASSGVGGSVETQYF.

The V call is TRBV6-6, the J call TRBJ1-2, with TRBD1 matching 9 bases. V shed 5 bases and J 7 bases; nucleotides not matched to a gene: 5. Germline CDR1 and CDR2: MNHNY and SVGAGI (reference sequence). There are 13 residues in the CDR3. The CDR3 nucleotides are TGTGCCAGCAGTGGAACAGGGGGCGGTGGCTACACCTTC. This gives the protein CASSGTGGGGYTF.

This sequence joins TRBV9 and TRBJ2-5; possibly TRBD1 or TRBD2 for D (6 bases each). This CDR3 is 15 amino acids long. The germline CDR1 and CDR2 sequences are SGDLS and YYNGEE. Trimming shortened V by 0 bases and J by 4 bases, and 13 bases separated the two germline ends. The CDR3 nucleotides are TGTGCCAGCAGCGTAGAAGGGGGGAGAGGAGAGACCCAGTACTTC. This translates into CASSVEGGRGETQYF.

The chain combines TRBV2 with TRBJ2-1; D unclear. In germline, CDR1 is SNHLY, CDR2 FYNNEI. Deletions cut 8 bases from V and 2 bases from J, with 4 bases between. The CDR3 consists of 11 residues. In DNA form, the CDR3 reads TGTGCCAGCGGGACCTACAATGAGCAGTTCTTC. It yields the protein CASGTYNEQFF. Variable domain in full (rest from reference TRBV2 and TRBJ2-1): EPEVTQTPSHQVTQMGQEVILRCVPISNHLYFYWYRQILGQKVEFLVSFYNNEISEKSEIFDDQFSVERPDGSNFTLKIRSTKLEDSAMYFCASGTYNEQFFGPGTRLTVL.

The V call is TRBV29-1, the J call TRBJ1-1; possibly TRBD1 for D (5 bases). Germline loops: CDR1 SQVTM, CDR2 ANQGSEA. V was clipped by 7 bases and J by 2 bases, with 14 bases between them. The CDR3 covers 13 residues. The CDR3 DNA reads TGCAGCGGGGCAGGGTGGGGTAACACTGAAGCTTTCTTT. Translating it yields CSGAGWGNTEAFF.

The rearrangement links TRBV6-6 to TRBJ2-5; D may be TRBD1 (5 bases). Germline CDR1 reads MNHNY; CDR2 reads SVGAGI (reference sequence). The V end lost 4 bases, the J end lost 1 base, and 10 bases lay between the germline ends. The CDR3 contains 14 residues. CDR3 loop: CASSSAGIQETQYF. In nucleotides, the CDR3 is TGTGCCAGCAGTTCAGCAGGGATCCAAGAGACCCAGTACTTC.

The rearrangement joins TRBV7-9 to TRBJ2-7; 7 bases fit TRBD2. Germline V CDR1 and CDR2: SEHNR, FQNEAQ (reference sequence). The junction had 7 bases not matched to a gene; V was cut back by 8 bases and J by 0 bases. The CDR3 covers 14 residues. In DNA, the CDR3 is TGTGCCAGCTCCCGAGCTAGCGGCTCCTACGAGCAGTACTTC. This translates into CASSRASGSYEQYF.

CDR3 sequence reads: CASSYSGRATNEKLFF. Written as DNA, the CDR3 is TGCGCCAGCAGCTATTCCGGACGGGCAACTAATGAAAAACTGTTTTTT. The chain couples TRBV5-1 to TRBJ1-4; D not resolved. Germline CDR1 SGHRS, CDR2 YFSETQ. The CDR3 runs 16 residues. Between the trimmed V and J ends, which lost 3 bases and 0 bases, there was a span of 12 bases.

The genes are TRBV29-1 and TRBJ1-2, with 7 bases aligning to TRBD1. After removal of 6 bases from V and 3 bases from J, the junction contained 1 base not matched to a gene. The CDR3 extends over 11 amino acids. The germline gives CDR1 SQVTM, CDR2 ANQGSEA. CDR3: CSVDRDYGYTF. Written as DNA, the CDR3 is TGCAGCGTCGACAGGGACTATGGCTACACCTTC.

The chain employs TRBV9 and TRBJ2-3, with no clear D. Deletions cut 0 bases from V and 8 bases from J, with 13 bases between. This CDR3 region has 14 residues. Germline V CDR1 and CDR2: SGDLS, YYNGEE. CDR3 loop: CASSVEEPTATQYF. CDR3 bases: TGTGCCAGCAGCGTAGAGGAACCGACGGCTACGCAGTATTTT.

V is TRBV19 and J is TRBJ2-2, with D unclear. This CDR3 has 13 residues. V was trimmed by 6 bases and J by 3 bases, leaving 8 bases between them. CDR1 is LNHDA and CDR2 is SQIVND in the germline V gene (reference sequence). The CDR3 coding sequence is TGTGCCAGTAGGGGTATAGACACCGGGGAGCTGTTTTTT. This codes for CASRGIDTGELFF.

The chain links TRBV18 to TRBJ1-1; 7 nucleotides agree with TRBD1. CDR3 length: 15 residues. Germline loops: CDR1 KGHSH, CDR2 LQKENI. The ends lost 5 bases at V and 3 bases at J; junction bases unmatched: 9. The DNA for the CDR3 is TGTGCCAGCTCATCCAGGACCAGGGGGGACACTGAAGCTTTCTTT. Translated, it gives CASSSRTRGDTEAFF.

The CDR3 sequence: CASRGQFDQPQHF. The CDR3 DNA is TGTGCCAGCAGGGGACAGTTCGATCAGCCCCAGCATTTT. The genes are TRBV6-4 and TRBJ1-5, with TRBD1 matching 7 bases. J gave up 5 bases and V 6 bases, and 4 bases lay outside the gene matches. The CDR3 totals 13 residues. The germline gives CDR1 MRHNA, CDR2 SNTAGT.

The gene calls are TRBV10-2 and TRBJ1-5; 7 nucleotides agree with TRBD1. The ends lost 6 bases at V and 2 bases at J; junction bases unmatched: 4. In germline, CDR1 is WSHSY, CDR2 SAAADI. The CDR3 has 14 residues. CDR3 sequence reads: CASRKGQGNQPQHF. The CDR3 DNA reads TGCGCCAGCAGGAAAGGACAGGGCAATCAGCCCCAGCATTTT.

V is TRBV5-1 and J is TRBJ2-5; D is uncertain. CDR1 is SGHRS, CDR2 YFSETQ, per germline. The CDR3 extends over 11 amino acids. Trimming stripped 2 bases from V and 5 bases from J, with 4 bases between. The CDR3 reads CASSFLETQYF. For the CDR3, the DNA is TGCGCCAGCAGCTTTCTGGAGACCCAGTACTTC.

Of note for this clone: A junction boundary mismatches the germline segment, possibly from a read error. V gene TRBV7-8 combines with J gene TRBJ2-7; D might be TRBD2 (7 bases). CDR3 length: 12 residues. Germline assignment: CDR1 SGHVS and CDR2 FQNEAQ. Written as DNA, the CDR3 is TGTGCCAGCAGCTTGGGAGGGACACGCGCGAACTTC. This codes for CASSLGGTRANF.

This clone was seen a few times. V gene TRBV30 combines with J gene TRBJ1-4; no clear D. Trimming shortened V by 3 bases and J by 8 bases, and 19 bases separated the two germline ends. The CDR3 length is 15 residues. Germline assignment: CDR1 GTSNPN and CDR2 SVGIG (reference sequence). CDR3: CAWSSPGSLQEKLFF. The CDR3 bases are TGTGCCTGGAGCTCCCCCGGCTCCTTACAAGAAAAACTGTTTTTT.

This clone was observed once. This chain links TRBV2 with TRBJ1-2; D unresolved. CDR1 and CDR2 from the germline V gene are SNHLY and FYNNEI. CDR3 length equals 13 residues. Trimming removed 4 bases at V and 5 bases at J, with 11 bases between. CDR3 sequence (DNA): TGTGCCAGCAGTGCCAGGATCGGGTATGGCTACACCTTC. This encodes CASSARIGYGYTF.